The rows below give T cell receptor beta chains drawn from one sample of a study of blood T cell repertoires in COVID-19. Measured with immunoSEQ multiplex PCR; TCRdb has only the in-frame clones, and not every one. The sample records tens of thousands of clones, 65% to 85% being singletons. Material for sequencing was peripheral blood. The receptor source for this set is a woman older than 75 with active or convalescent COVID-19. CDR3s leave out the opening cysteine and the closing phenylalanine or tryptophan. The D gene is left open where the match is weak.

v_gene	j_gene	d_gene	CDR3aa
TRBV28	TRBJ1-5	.	ASSLGGNSNQPQH
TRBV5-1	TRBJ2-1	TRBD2	ASSRLAGGAHEQF
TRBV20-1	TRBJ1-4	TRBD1	SATVGTGDF
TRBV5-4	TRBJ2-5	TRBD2	ASSRQRTSGYQETQY
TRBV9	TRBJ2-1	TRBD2	ASSPHGGGLAGSQF
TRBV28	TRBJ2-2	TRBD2	ARGGANTGELF
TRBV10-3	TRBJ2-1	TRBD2	AIRAGTSGSSGSYNEQF
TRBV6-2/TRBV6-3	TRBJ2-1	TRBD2	ASSYQTGLAGGYNEQF
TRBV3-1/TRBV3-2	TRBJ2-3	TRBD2	ASSQGLATDTQY
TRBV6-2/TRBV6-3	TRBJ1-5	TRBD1	ASSSERDSRFLSNQPQH
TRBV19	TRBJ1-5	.	ASSTTGGRNQPQH
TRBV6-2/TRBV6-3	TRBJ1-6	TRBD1	ASSDGTGAMNSPLH
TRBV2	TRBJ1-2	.	ASSTQGNYGYT
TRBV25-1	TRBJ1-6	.	ASSEWGRGAGNSPLH
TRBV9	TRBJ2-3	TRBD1	ASSSGQFSTDTQY
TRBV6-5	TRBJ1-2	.	ASTGDGRAGGYT
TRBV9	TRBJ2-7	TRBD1	ASSASGTATYEQY
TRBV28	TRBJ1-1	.	ASRWQNTEAF
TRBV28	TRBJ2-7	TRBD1	ASSPGQLSSYEQY
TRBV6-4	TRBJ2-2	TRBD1	ASSDHRGGELF
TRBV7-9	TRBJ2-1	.	ASSSTTAGAWSNEQF
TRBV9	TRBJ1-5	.	ASSVDQNQPQH
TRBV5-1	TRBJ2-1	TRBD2	ASSLSFSGRGDEQF
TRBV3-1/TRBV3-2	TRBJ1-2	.	ASSQGLQTNYGYT
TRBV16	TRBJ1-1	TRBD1	ASSQDRTGRSEAF
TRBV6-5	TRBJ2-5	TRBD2	ASLSDYGRRETQY